The clone carrying this T cell receptor beta chain was recorded a few times. Its matching antigen is unknown. TCRdb independently ran MiXCR on the 5' RACE reads; one entry per CDR3 protein. The table lists approximately 300,000 distinct CDR3 sequences, roughly 9.8% of them singletons, with roughly 7% in the top ten. Trimming removed 2 bases from V and 5 bases from J, with 7 bases in between. The CDR3 has 12 amino acids. This specimen comes from a study of identical twins. Study conclusions and caveats: Memory repertoires lacked the insertion deficit that abundant cord blood beta clonotypes showed.

These records were also assigned to another study, of yellow fever vaccine responses in identical twins. That paper states: The T cell response to vaccination in identical twins was reportedly partly convergent and partly personalized.

The rearrangement uses TRBV12-3 or TRBV12-4 and TRBJ2-7; no clear D gene. This TCR was sampled from a woman younger than 35 in good health. The sequenced material came from CD8+ T cells sorted from blood. CDR3 sequence reads: CASSLRADEQYF. The CDR3 DNA is TGTGCCAGCAGTTTAAGGGCAGACGAGCAGTACTTC.